Listed below are T cell receptor beta chains from one sample, sequenced in a study of T cell repertoires in cytomegalovirus infection. TCRdb itself ran the reads through MiXCR, one entry per CDR3 protein. The profile covers 350,000 to 500,000 distinct CDR3 sequences, with approximately 33% appearing a single time and about 13% taken by the ten largest. Sequencing was carried out using PBMCs. These receptors all stem from a human donor in good health (CMV status not recorded). Some clones in this sample may be carry-over from other donors' samples. Both conserved end residues are trimmed from each CDR3.

V	J	CDR3
TRBV7-8	TRBJ1-2	ASSLQRGNGYT
TRBV2	TRBJ2-2	ASSEAPAGELF
TRBV6-5	TRBJ2-3	ASSYTASGAGDTQY
TRBV12-3/TRBV12-4	TRBJ1-2	ASSVNLGYT
TRBV3-1	TRBJ1-4	ASSQGYRMTQSTNEKLF
TRBV7-9	TRBJ2-5	ASSFRFGTDQETQY
TRBV10-3	TRBJ1-4	AISERGQGEKLF
TRBV20-1	TRBJ1-6	SAQTVASYNSPLH
TRBV2	TRBJ1-1	ASLQVTEAF
TRBV7-4	TRBJ2-1	ASSLVRGSSYNEQF
TRBV7-2	TRBJ2-3	ASSGLRTDTQY
TRBV27	TRBJ2-7	ASSPAGGLGHEQY
TRBV4-1	TRBJ1-4	ASRPDSSLREKLF
TRBV12-3/TRBV12-4	TRBJ1-5	ASSWGQGFKPQH
TRBV20-1	TRBJ2-4	SASLDSSIQY
TRBV15	TRBJ2-7	ATSRDQGLREQY
TRBV12-3/TRBV12-4	TRBJ1-2	ASSSGQGPPHGYT
TRBV12-3/TRBV12-4	TRBJ1-5	ASRTGSGPQH
TRBV4-3	TRBJ1-2	ASSQDDGQNYGYT
TRBV5-5	TRBJ1-6	ASSLGPLTGGALSPLH
TRBV7-9	TRBJ1-1	ASSDRGPEAF
TRBV4-1	TRBJ1-4	ASSQPGTDEKLF
TRBV7-8	TRBJ2-3	ASSPPGLRDTQY
TRBV7-9	TRBJ2-2	ASSPKDRAIGELF
TRBV11-2	TRBJ2-1	ASKGQLSYNEQF
TRBV7-6	TRBJ2-7	ASSIGQGVPGDEQY
TRBV7-2	TRBJ2-4	ASSSIGNIQY
TRBV7-2	TRBJ2-2	ASSLVGAPTGELF
TRBV6-5	TRBJ1-6	ASSYGDSLSSYNSPLH